This T cell receptor beta chain is drawn from a study of blood T cell repertoires in COVID-19. This clone came up a few times. The assay was immunoSEQ multiplex PCR, and TCRdb's table has in-frame clones only and misses some. The data hold almost 200,000 clones, with more than 70% observed a single time. Deletions cut 4 bases from V and 0 bases from J, with 10 bases between. The CDR3 totals 15 residues. The germline V gene encodes CDR1 SNHLY and CDR2 FYNNEI. Across about two dozen US areas, participants ranged in age from about 18 to 100 years. Which cohort a participant joined came from the clinical history participants gave. Two consecutive negative NP/OP PCR tests, clearance, or resolved symptoms defined Cohort 3 recovery.

Specimen: PBMCs or T cells enriched from blood (not recorded which). The TCR was taken from a woman between 18 and 30 years old who had recovered from COVID-19. J is TRBJ1-5 and V is TRBV2; D might be TRBD1 (6 bases). The CDR3 bases are TGTGCCAGCAGTGGTACAGGGTATAGCAATCAGCCCCAGCATTTT. It specifies CASSGTGYSNQPQHF.